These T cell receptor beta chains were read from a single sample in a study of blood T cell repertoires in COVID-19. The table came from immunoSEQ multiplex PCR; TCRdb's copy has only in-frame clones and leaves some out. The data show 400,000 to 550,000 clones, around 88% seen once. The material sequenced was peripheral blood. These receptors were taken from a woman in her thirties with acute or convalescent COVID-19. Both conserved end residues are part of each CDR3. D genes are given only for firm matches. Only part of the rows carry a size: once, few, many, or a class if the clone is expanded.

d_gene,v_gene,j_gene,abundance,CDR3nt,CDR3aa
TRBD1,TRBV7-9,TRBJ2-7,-,TGTGCCGGGGGACAGGTAAACTACGAGCAGTACTTC,CAGGQVNYEQYF
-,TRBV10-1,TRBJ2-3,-,TGCGCCAGCAGTGGCAGGGGCCACACAGATACGCAGTATTTT,CASSGRGHTDTQYF
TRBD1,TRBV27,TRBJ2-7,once,TGTGCCAGCAGTTTGTTGGACAGGGGGTACGAGCAGTACTTC,CASSLLDRGYEQYF
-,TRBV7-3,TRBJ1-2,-,TGTGCCAGCAGCCCAATGGGAGGGATGAGCTATGGCTACACCTTC,CASSPMGGMSYGYTF
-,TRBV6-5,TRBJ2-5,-,TGTGCCAGCAGTCCCCAAGGAGGGGTACAGTACTTC,CASSPQGGVQYF
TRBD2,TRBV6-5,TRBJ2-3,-,TGTGCCAGCAGTTCCCGACTAGCGGGGAGGTTGGATACGCAGTATTTT,CASSSRLAGRLDTQYF
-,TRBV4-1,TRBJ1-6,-,TGCGCCAGCAGCCAAGATCAGTCAGGCTCGGGATATAATTCACCCCTCCACTTT,CASSQDQSGSGYNSPLHF
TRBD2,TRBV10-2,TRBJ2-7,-,TGCGCCAGCAGTGAGGCGGGGGGGTACGAGCAGTACTTC,CASSEAGGYEQYF
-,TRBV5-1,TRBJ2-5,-,TGCGCCAGCAGTGTCGTGGGAGCCCTCGGGGAGACCCAGTACTTC,CASSVVGALGETQYF
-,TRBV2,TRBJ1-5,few,TGTGCCAGCCGAAGGGGACAGCCCCAGCATTTT,CASRRGQPQHF
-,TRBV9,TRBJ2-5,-,TGTGCCAGCAGCGCCGGGACCATAGCGGTGGAGACCCAGTACTTC,CASSAGTIAVETQYF
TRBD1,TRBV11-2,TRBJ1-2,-,TGTGCCAGCAGCTCCAGGGGACAGACTAACTATGGCTACACCTTC,CASSSRGQTNYGYTF
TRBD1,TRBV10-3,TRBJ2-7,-,TGTGCCATCAGTGAGTCTTTGGGGACAGGGGGTAACGAGCAGTACTTC,CAISESLGTGGNEQYF
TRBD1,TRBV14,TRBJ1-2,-,TGTGCCAGCAGCCAAGCAGGGGGCGAATCCTATGGCTACACCTTC,CASSQAGGESYGYTF
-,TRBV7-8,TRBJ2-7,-,TGTGCCAGCAGCCTATACCGGACAGAGTACTCCTACGAGCAGTACTTC,CASSLYRTEYSYEQYF
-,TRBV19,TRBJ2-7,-,TGTGCCAGTAGTACACAGGGAAGGTCCTACGAGCAGTACTTC,CASSTQGRSYEQYF
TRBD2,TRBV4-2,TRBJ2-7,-,TGTGCCAGCAGCCAGCACCGGGGGACTAGCGGGGGGGCCGGTTTGTACGAGCAGTACTTC,CASSQHRGTSGGAGLYEQYF
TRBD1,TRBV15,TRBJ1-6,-,TGTGCCACCAGCCCCGGGACAGGGAGCTCCCTCCACTTT,CATSPGTGSSLHF
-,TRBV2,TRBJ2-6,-,TGTGCCAGCAGTGACAGGTCTGCTGGGGCCAACGTCCTGACTTTC,CASSDRSAGANVLTF
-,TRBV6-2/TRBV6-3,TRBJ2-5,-,TGTGCCAGCAGTTACTCGGTAGGCGGAGAGACCCAGTACTTC,CASSYSVGGETQYF
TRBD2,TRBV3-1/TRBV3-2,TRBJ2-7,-,TGTGCCAGCAGCCACGGGGCGGGGGGGCAGTACTTC,CASSHGAGGQYF
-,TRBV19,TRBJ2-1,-,TGTGCCAGTAGTATAGACCGGGACAAAGGCCAATTCCACTACAATGAGCAGTTCTTC,CASSIDRDKGQFHYNEQFF
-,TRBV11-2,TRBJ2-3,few,TGTGCCAGCACCCTTATCAACACCCGGACTGGAACAGATACGCAGTATTTT,CASTLINTRTGTDTQYF
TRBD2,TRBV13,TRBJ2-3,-,TGTGCCAGCAGCGCCAAACTAGCGGGGGGTGCAGATACGCAGTATTTT,CASSAKLAGGADTQYF
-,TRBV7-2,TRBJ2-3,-,TGTGCCAGCAGCCCTACCCACACAGATACGCAGTATTTT,CASSPTHTDTQYF
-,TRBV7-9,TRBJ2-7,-,TGTGCCAGCAGCTCCCCTCATGGCATCTACGAGCAGTACTTC,CASSSPHGIYEQYF
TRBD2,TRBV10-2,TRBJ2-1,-,TGCGCCAGCAGTGTTTCTAGCGGGGGGGTTTTTAGCTCCTACAATGAGCAGTTCTTC,CASSVSSGGVFSSYNEQFF
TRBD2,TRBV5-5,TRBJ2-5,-,TGTGCCAGCAGCTTTGGCGGTGAGCGGGGGGGCCAAGAGACCCAGTACTTC,CASSFGGERGGQETQYF
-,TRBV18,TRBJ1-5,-,TGTGCCAGCTCACCAAGTCTCCAGGCGCCCCAGCATTTT,CASSPSLQAPQHF
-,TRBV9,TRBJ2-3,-,TGTGCCAGCAGCGTAGATGGAGCCGGCGACACAGATACGCAGTATTTT,CASSVDGAGDTDTQYF
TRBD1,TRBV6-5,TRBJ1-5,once,TGTGCCAGCAGCTCCGGCGCAGGGGGGTATCAGCCCCAGCATTTT,CASSSGAGGYQPQHF
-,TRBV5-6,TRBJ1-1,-,TGTGCCAGCAGCTTGGCCCGTCACAGGAACACTGAAGCTTTCTTT,CASSLARHRNTEAFF
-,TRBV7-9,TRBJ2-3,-,TGTGCCAGCAGCCCCACGGGGGTTTCCACAGATACGCAGTATTTT,CASSPTGVSTDTQYF
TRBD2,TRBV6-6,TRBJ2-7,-,TGTGCCAGCAGTTACTCGACAAGGACGGGAGGTTACGAGCAGTACTTC,CASSYSTRTGGYEQYF
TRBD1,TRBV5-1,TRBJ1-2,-,TGCGCCAGCAGCCAGGGGGCGTCGGGACCAAACTATGGCTACACCTTC,CASSQGASGPNYGYTF
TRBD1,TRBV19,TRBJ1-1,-,TGTGCCAGTAGGAAGGGACAGGGGCACATCGGGGAAGCTTTCTTT,CASRKGQGHIGEAFF
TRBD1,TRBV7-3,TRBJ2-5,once,TGTGCCAGCAGCTTACTGGGACAGGGCGCCGAGACCCAGTACTTC,CASSLLGQGAETQYF
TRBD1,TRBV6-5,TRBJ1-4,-,TGTGCCAGCAGTTCTCCCGGGACAGGGGGCGAAAAACTGTTTTTT,CASSSPGTGGEKLFF
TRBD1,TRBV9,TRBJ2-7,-,TGTGCCAGCAGCGGCTCCAGACAGGGTATCCACGAGCAGTACTTC,CASSGSRQGIHEQYF
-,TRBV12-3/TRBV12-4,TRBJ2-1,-,TGTGCCAGCAGTTTCCGGTACAATGAGCAGTTCTTC,CASSFRYNEQFF